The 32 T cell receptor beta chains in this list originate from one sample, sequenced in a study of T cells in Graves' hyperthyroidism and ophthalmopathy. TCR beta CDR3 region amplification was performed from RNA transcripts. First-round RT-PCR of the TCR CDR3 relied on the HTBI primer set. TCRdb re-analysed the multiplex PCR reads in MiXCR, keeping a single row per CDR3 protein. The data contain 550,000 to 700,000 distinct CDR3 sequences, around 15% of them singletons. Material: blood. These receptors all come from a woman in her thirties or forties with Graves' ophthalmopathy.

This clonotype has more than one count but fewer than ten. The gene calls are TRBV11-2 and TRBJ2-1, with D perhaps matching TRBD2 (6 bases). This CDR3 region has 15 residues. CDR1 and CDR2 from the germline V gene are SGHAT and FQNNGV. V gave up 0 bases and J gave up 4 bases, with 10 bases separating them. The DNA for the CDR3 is TGTGCCAGCAGCTTAGATTTCGGGGGTTACAATGAGCAGTTCTTC. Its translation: CASSLDFGGYNEQFF.

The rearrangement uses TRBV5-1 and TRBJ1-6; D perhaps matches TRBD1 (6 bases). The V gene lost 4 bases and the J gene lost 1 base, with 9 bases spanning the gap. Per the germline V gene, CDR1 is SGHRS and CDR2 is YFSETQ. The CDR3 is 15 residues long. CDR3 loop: CASSAGDSYNSPLHF. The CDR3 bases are TGCGCCAGCAGCGCAGGGGATTCCTATAATTCACCCCTCCACTTT.

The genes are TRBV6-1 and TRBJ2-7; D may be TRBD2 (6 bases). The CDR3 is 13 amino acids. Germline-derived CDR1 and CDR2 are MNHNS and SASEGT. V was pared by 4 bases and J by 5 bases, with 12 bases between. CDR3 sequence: CASSASAPHEQYF. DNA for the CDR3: TGTGCCAGCAGTGCTAGCGCACCCCACGAGCAGTACTTC.

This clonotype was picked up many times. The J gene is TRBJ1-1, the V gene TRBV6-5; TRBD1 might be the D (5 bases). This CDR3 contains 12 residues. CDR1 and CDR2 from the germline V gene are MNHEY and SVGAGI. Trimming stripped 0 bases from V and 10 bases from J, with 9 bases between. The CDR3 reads CASSYSRDAAFF. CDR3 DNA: TGTGCCAGCAGTTACTCCAGGGATGCAGCTTTCTTT.

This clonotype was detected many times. Written as DNA, the CDR3 is TGTGCCAGCAGCTTTGACAGGTTGAACACTGAAGCTTTCTTT. It encodes CASSFDRLNTEAFF. The chain carries TRBV7-8 and TRBJ1-1; TRBD1 might be the D (6 bases). This CDR3 comprises 14 residues. Trimming stripped 3 bases from V and 0 bases from J, with 8 bases between. CDR1 and CDR2 (germline): SGHVS, FQNEAQ.

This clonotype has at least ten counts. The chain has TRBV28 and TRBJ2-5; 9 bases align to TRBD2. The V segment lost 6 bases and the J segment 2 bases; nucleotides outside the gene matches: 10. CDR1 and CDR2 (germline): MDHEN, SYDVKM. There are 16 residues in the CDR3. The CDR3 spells CASRMAGGLVQETQYF. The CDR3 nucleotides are TGTGCCAGCAGGATGGCGGGAGGGCTAGTACAAGAGACCCAGTACTTC.

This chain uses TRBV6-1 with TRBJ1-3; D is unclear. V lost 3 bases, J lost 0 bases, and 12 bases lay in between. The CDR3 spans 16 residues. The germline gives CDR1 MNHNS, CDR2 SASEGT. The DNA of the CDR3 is TGTGCCAGCAGTGATTCCAGGACCTTCTCTGGAAACACCATATATTTT. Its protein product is CASSDSRTFSGNTIYF.

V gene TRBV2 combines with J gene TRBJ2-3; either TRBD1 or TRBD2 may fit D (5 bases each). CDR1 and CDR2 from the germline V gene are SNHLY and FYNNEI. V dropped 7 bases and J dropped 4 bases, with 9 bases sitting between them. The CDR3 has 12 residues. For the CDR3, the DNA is TGTGCCAGCAACCGGGACCCAGATACGCAGTATTTT. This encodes CASNRDPDTQYF.

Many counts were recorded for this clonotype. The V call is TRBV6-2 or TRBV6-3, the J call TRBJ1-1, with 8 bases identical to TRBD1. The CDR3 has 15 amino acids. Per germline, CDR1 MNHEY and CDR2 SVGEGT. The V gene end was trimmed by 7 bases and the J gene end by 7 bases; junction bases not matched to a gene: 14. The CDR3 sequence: CASTRVPGGAGEAFF. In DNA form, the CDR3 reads TGTGCCAGCACCCGTGTTCCAGGGGGCGCGGGTGAAGCTTTCTTT.

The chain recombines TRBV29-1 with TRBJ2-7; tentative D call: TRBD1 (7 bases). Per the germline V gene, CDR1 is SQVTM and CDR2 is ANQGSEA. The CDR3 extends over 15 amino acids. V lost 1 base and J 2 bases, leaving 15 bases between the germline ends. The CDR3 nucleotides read TGCAGCGTTGAAGCCCAGGGGGGAGAGGCCTACGAGCAGTACTTC. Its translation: CSVEAQGGEAYEQYF.

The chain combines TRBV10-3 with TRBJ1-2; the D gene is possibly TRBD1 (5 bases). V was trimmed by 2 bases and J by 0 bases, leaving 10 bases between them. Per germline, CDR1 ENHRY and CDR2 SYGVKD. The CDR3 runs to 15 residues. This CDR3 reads CAISEEIRANYGYTF. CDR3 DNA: TGTGCCATCAGTGAGGAGATCAGGGCTAACTATGGCTACACCTTC.

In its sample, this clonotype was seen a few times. The CDR3 sequence: CASNNPGNTGELFF. CDR3 DNA sequence: TGCGCCAGCAATAATCCAGGGAACACCGGGGAGCTGTTTTTT. The J gene is TRBJ2-2, the V gene TRBV5-1, with D unclear. Per germline, CDR1 SGHRS and CDR2 YFSETQ. The CDR3 length is 14 residues. Trimming removed 6 bases from V and 1 base from J, with 10 bases in between.

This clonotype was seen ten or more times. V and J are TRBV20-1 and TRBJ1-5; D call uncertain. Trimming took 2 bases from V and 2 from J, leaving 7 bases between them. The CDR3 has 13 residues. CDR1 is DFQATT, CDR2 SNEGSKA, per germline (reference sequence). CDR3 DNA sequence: TGCAGTGCTAGATACGGGGGCAATCAGCCCCAGCATTTT. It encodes CSARYGGNQPQHF.

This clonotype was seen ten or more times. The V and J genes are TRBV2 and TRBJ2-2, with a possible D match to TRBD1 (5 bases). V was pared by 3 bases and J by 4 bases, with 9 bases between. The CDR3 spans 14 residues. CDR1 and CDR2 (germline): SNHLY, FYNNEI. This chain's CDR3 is CASSDSGITGELFF. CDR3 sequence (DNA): TGTGCCAGCAGTGATTCAGGGATCACCGGGGAGCTGTTTTTT.

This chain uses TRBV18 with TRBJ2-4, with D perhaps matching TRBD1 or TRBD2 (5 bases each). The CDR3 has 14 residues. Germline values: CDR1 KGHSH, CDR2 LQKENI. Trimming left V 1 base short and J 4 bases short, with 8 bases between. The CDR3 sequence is CASSPQEGKNIQYF. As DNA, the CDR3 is TGTGCCAGCTCACCACAAGAGGGGAAAAACATTCAGTACTTC.

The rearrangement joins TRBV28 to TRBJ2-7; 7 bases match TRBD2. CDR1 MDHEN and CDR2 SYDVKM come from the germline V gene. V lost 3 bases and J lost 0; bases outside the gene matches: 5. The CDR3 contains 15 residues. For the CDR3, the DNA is TGTGCCAGCAGTTTCCTAGCGGTCGGCTCCTACGAGCAGTACTTC. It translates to CASSFLAVGSYEQYF. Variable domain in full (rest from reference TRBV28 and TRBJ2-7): DVKVTQSSRYLVKRTGEKVFLECVQDMDHENMFWYRQDPGLGLRLIYFSYDVKMKEKGDIPEGYSVSREKKERFSLILESASTNQTSMYLCASSFLAVGSYEQYFGPGTRLTVT.

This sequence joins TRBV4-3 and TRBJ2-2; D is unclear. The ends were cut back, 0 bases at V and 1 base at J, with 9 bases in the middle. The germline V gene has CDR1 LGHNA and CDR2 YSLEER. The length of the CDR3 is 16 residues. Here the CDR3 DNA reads TGCGCCAGCAGCCAAGAAACCCCGGGGAACACCGGGGAGCTGTTTTTT. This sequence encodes CASSQETPGNTGELFF.

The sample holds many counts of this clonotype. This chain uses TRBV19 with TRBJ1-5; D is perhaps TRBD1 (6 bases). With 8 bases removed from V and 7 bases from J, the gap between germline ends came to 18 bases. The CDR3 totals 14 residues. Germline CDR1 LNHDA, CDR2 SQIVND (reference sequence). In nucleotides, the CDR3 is TGTGCCAGTGCGGATGCGGGGGCCGGCCAGCCCCAGCATTTT. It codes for CASADAGAGQPQHF. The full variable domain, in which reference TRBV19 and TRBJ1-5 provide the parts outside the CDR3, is DGGITQSPKYLFRKEGQNVTLSCEQNLNHDAMYWYRQDPGQGLRLIYYSQIVNDFQKGDIAEGYSVSREKKESFPLTVTSAQKNPTAFYLCASADAGAGQPQHFGDGTRLSIL.

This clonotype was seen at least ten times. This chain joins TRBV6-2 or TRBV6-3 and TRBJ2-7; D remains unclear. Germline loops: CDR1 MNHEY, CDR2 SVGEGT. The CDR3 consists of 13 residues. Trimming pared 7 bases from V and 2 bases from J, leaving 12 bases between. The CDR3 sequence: CASKQAEPYEQYF. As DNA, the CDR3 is TGTGCCAGCAAGCAGGCAGAACCCTACGAGCAGTACTTC.

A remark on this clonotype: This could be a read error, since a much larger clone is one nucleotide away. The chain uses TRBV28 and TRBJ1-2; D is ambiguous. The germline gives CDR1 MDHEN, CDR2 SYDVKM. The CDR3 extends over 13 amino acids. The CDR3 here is CDSSLQTDYGYTF. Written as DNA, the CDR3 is TGTGACAGCAGTTTACAGACGGACTATGGCTACACCTTC.

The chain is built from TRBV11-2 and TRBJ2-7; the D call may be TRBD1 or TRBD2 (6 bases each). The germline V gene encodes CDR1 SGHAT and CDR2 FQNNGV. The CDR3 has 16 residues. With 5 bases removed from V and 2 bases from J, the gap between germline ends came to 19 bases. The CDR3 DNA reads TGTGCCAGCAGCCCCGTTCTAGGGGGAGGCCCCTACGAGCAGTACTTC. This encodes CASSPVLGGGPYEQYF.

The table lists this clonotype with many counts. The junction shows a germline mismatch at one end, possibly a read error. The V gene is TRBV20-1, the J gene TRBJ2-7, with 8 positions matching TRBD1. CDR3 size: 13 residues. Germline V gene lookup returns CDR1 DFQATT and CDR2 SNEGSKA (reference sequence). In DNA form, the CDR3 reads TGCAGTGCTAGTCAGGGGGCGGTCGACGAGCGGTACTTC. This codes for CSASQGAVDERYF.

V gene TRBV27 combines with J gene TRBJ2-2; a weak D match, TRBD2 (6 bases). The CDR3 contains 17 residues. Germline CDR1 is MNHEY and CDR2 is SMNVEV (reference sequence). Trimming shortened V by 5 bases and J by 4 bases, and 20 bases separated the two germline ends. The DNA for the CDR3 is TGTGCCAGCAGTCCAAGGGGTGGAGGGGCGGGCACCGGGGAGCTGTTTTTT. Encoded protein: CASSPRGGGAGTGELFF.

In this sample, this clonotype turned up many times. The CDR3: CASSADRSTTYEQYF. The CDR3 DNA follows: TGTGCCAGCAGTGCGGACAGAAGTACCACCTACGAGCAGTACTTC. The rearrangement joins TRBV6-4 to TRBJ2-7; D might be TRBD1 (6 bases). Germline CDR1 MRHNA, CDR2 SNTAGT. Trimming took 4 bases from V and 2 from J, leaving 15 bases between them. The CDR3 has 15 residues.

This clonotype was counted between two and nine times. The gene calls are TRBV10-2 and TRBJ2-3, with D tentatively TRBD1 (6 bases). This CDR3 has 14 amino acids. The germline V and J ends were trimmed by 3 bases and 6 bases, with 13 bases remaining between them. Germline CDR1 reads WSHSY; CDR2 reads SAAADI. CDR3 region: CASSDRQAADTQYF. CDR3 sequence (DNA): TGCGCCAGCAGTGATAGACAGGCAGCGGATACGCAGTATTTT.

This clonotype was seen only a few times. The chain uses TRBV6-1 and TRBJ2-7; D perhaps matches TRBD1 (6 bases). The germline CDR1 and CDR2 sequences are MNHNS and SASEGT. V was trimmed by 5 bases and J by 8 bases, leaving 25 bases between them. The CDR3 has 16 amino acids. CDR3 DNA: TGTGCCAGCAGTCCCTCCATACAGGGTGAGGGGATAAAGCAGTACTTC. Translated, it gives CASSPSIQGEGIKQYF.

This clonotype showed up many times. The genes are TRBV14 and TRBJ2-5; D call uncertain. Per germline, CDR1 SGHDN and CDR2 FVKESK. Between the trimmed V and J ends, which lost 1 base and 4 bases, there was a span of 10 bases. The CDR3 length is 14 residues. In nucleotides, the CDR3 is TGTGCCAGCAGCCAAGTCGCAAGCAGAGAGACCCAGTACTTC. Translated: CASSQVASRETQYF.

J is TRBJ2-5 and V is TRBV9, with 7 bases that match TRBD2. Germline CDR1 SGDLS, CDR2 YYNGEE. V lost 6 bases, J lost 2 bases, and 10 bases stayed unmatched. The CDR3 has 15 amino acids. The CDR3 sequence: CASIASGGPQETQYF. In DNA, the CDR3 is TGTGCCAGCATCGCCTCGGGAGGCCCTCAAGAGACCCAGTACTTC.

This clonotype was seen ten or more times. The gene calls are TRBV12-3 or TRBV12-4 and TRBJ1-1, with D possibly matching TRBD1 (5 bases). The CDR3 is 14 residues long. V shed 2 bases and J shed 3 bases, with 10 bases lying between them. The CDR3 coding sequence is TGTGCCAGCAGTTTAATGGGGGGGTACACTGAAGCTTTCTTT. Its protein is CASSLMGGYTEAFF.

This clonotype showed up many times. For the CDR3, the DNA is TGTGCCAGCAGTTTACCAGGTTTCGGACCTGAAGCTTTCTTT. It encodes CASSLPGFGPEAFF. The genes are TRBV12-3 or TRBV12-4 and TRBJ1-1; D gene uncertain. This CDR3 region has 14 residues. V was clipped by 2 bases and J by 6 bases, with 13 bases between them.

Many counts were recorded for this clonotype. The CDR3 DNA follows: TGTGCCAGCAGCACTCGACAGGGGTGGAACACTGAAGCTTTCTTT. The encoded protein is CASSTRQGWNTEAFF. This chain links TRBV11-2 with TRBJ1-1; 8 nucleotides line up with TRBD1. Germline-derived CDR1 and CDR2 are SGHAT and FQNNGV. V shed 5 bases, J shed 1 base, and the junction held 6 bases outside the gene matches. The CDR3 sequence is 15 residues long.

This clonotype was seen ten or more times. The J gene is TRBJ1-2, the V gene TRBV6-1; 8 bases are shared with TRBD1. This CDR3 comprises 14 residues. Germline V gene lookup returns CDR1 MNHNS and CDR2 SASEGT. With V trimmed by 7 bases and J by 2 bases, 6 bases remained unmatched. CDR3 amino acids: CASNRQGANYGYTF. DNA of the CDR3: TGTGCCAGCAATCGGCAGGGGGCCAACTATGGCTACACCTTC.